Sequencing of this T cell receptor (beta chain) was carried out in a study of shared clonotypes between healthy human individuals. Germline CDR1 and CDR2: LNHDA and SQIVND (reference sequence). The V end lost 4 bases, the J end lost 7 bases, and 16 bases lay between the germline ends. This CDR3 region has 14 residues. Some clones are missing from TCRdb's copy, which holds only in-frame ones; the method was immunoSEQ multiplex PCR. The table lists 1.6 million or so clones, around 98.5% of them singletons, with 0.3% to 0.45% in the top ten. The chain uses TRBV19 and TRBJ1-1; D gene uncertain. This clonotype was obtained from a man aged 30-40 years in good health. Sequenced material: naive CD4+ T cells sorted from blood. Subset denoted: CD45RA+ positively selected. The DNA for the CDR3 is TGTGCCAGTAGTACGTTTTCGATTCGGGGTGAAGCTTTCTTT. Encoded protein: CASSTFSIRGEAFF. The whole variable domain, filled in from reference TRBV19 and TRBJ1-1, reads DGGITQSPKYLFRKEGQNVTLSCEQNLNHDAMYWYRQDPGQGLRLIYYSQIVNDFQKGDIAEGYSVSREKKESFPLTVTSAQKNPTAFYLCASSTFSIRGEAFFGQGTRLTVV.